Each of the 11 T cell receptor beta chains below was sequenced from the same sample in a study of CD8 T cells in ankylosing spondylitis. Whole-study results and caveats: A TCR beta motif of under 10 highly homologous variants seemed to mark ankylosing spondylitis blood.

Which antigens these TCRs recognize remains unknown. TCRdb itself ran the 5' RACE reads through MiXCR, one entry per CDR3 protein. The sample records more than 300,000 distinct CDR3 sequences, less than 10% being singletons. Sequenced input: blood, either unsorted or a sorted T cell fraction (not recorded which). The source of these receptors is a male donor with ankylosing spondylitis.

This clonotype was seen a handful of times. The chain joins TRBV20-1 to TRBJ2-7; 9 bases align to TRBD2. Germline-derived CDR1 and CDR2 are DFQATT and SNEGSKA (reference sequence). V shed 6 bases, J shed 3 bases, and the junction held 6 bases outside the gene matches. The CDR3 consists of 13 residues. The CDR3 reads CSAAGGTVYEQYF. The CDR3 DNA sequence: TGCAGTGCGGCGGGGGGGACCGTCTACGAGCAGTACTTC.

This clonotype appeared many times. The rearrangement links TRBV20-1 to TRBJ1-1; D is undetermined. The germline V and J ends were trimmed by 1 base and 7 bases, with 16 bases remaining between them. Germline V lookup: CDR1 DFQATT, CDR2 SNEGSKA (reference sequence). The CDR3 is 14 amino acids. The CDR3 sequence is CSARAAGPSYEAFF. The CDR3 nucleotides are TGCAGTGCTAGAGCCGCCGGTCCCTCTTATGAAGCTTTCTTT.

This clonotype was recorded at least ten times. This chain connects TRBV20-1 to TRBJ2-7; D call uncertain. Germline lookup yields CDR1 DFQATT and CDR2 SNEGSKA (reference sequence). This CDR3 region has 13 residues. V was cut by 1 base and J by 1 base, with 8 bases left in between. The CDR3 loop is CSARVGSSYEQYF. CDR3 coding DNA: TGCAGTGCTAGAGTGGGCAGTTCCTACGAGCAGTACTTC.

J is TRBJ1-1 and V is TRBV12-3 or TRBV12-4; a weak D match, TRBD1 (6 bases). The CDR3 is made up of 13 amino acids. V dropped 6 bases and J dropped 1 base, with 9 bases sitting between them. CDR3 nucleotide sequence: TGTGCCAGCAGACAACAGGGGAACACTGAAGCTTTCTTT. It is translated as CASRQQGNTEAFF.

This clonotype showed up just a few times. As DNA, the CDR3 is TGTGCCAGCAGCCCAACGGCGGGGGGCACCGGGGAGCTGTTTTTT. It specifies CASSPTAGGTGELFF. The V gene is TRBV7-2, the J gene TRBJ2-2; TRBD2 agrees at 8 bases. Trimming at V came to 5 bases and at J to 4 bases, leaving 6 bases not matched to a gene. Per the germline V gene, CDR1 is SGHTA and CDR2 is FQGNSA. The length of the CDR3 is 15 residues. Filled out from reference TRBV7-2 and TRBJ2-2, the complete variable domain reads GAGVSQSPSNKVTEKGKDVELRCDPISGHTALYWYRQSLGQGLEFLIYFQGNSAPDKSGLPSDRFSAERTGGSVSTLTIQRTQQEDSAVYLCASSPTAGGTGELFFGEGSRLTVL.

This clonotype has only a few counts. The CDR3 DNA sequence: TGTGCCAGCAGCCAGGGCCCATCGAATGAGCAGTTCTTC. Translation: CASSQGPSNEQFF. The chain combines TRBV7-3 with TRBJ2-1; TRBD1 might be the D (5 bases). Germline CDR1 is SGHTA and CDR2 is FQGTGA. The CDR3 spans 13 residues. The V and J ends lost 5 bases and 7 bases respectively, with 12 bases between them.

This clonotype has more than one count but fewer than ten. The chain carries TRBV27 and TRBJ2-7; the match to TRBD2 covers 15 bases. V shed 4 bases and J 9 bases; nucleotides not matched to a gene: 7. The length of the CDR3 is 15 residues. Germline CDR1 is MNHEY and CDR2 is SMNVEV (reference sequence). This CDR3 reads CASSSGTSGRLLQYF. In nucleotides, the CDR3 is TGTGCCAGCAGTTCCGGGACTAGCGGGAGGCTCTTGCAGTACTTC.

This clonotype was counted between two and nine times. The chain employs TRBV27 and TRBJ2-4; maybe TRBD2 (5 bases). Germline CDR1 MNHEY, CDR2 SMNVEV (reference sequence). Trimming took off 5 bases at V and 9 bases at J, with 17 bases between the two ends. This CDR3 has 14 residues. The CDR3 DNA follows: TGTGCCAGCAGTCCCCTGGGGAGATTTGGCATTCAGTACTTC. Amino acids: CASSPLGRFGIQYF.

This clonotype was recorded a few times. The chain links TRBV29-1 to TRBJ1-5; 7 bases are shared with TRBD1. The CDR3 sequence is 16 residues long. Germline values: CDR1 SQVTM, CDR2 ANQGSEA. V gave up 5 bases and J gave up 7 bases; unmatched junction bases: 17. The CDR3 coding sequence is TGCAGCGTTCAGTTTGATGGGTGGACAGGAACCCAGCCCCAGCATTTT. It codes for CSVQFDGWTGTQPQHF.

This clonotype was picked up a small number of times. V and J are TRBV18 and TRBJ2-4; possibly TRBD1 or TRBD2 for D (5 bases each). This CDR3 is 13 amino acids long. V lost 4 bases and J 10 bases, leaving 14 bases between the germline ends. Germline V gene data show CDR1 as KGHSH and CDR2 as LQKENI. The CDR3: CASSRDGDSIQYF. The CDR3 nucleotides read TGTGCCAGCTCACGGGACGGGGATTCGATTCAGTACTTC.

This chain connects TRBV5-4 to TRBJ2-5, with 9 bases matching TRBD2. Germline V gives CDR1 SGHNT, CDR2 YYREEE (reference sequence). The ends lost 6 bases at V and 2 bases at J; junction bases unmatched: 8. The CDR3 consists of 15 residues. CDR3 sequence reads: CASTSKLAGQETQYF. CDR3 DNA: TGTGCCAGCACCAGCAAGCTAGCGGGACAAGAGACCCAGTACTTC.